These 20 T cell receptor beta chains came from one sample sequenced in a study of blood T cell repertoires in COVID-19. TCRdb keeps only in-frame clones here, not all; method: immunoSEQ multiplex PCR. In the table there are about 180,000 clones, approximately 83% of which are singletons. The source material was peripheral blood. These receptors were obtained from a human donor with active or convalescent COVID-19. The donor label of this sample is uncertain.

This chain connects TRBV18 to TRBJ1-1; tentative D call: TRBD1 (6 bases). V was clipped by 2 bases and J by 10 bases, with 26 bases between them. This CDR3 has 17 amino acids. CDR1 is KGHSH and CDR2 is LQKENI in the germline V gene. CDR3 DNA: TGTGCCAGCTCACCAGGTAACTTTTGGGACACCTCAGGAGGAGCTTTCTTT. It codes for CASSPGNFWDTSGGAFF.

A note on this clone: One junction end does not reproduce the germline sequence, and a read error may be involved. This chain connects TRBV2 to TRBJ1-2; D gene ambiguous. This CDR3 comprises 14 residues. CDR1 and CDR2 from the germline V gene are SNHLY and FYNNEI. CDR3 amino acids: CASSEDGGDYVYTF. The CDR3 region has the DNA TGTGCCAGCAGTGAAGACGGCGGTGACTATGTCTACACCTTC.

The rearrangement uses TRBV12-3 or TRBV12-4 and TRBJ2-7, with TRBD2 identical over 13 bases. V lost 5 bases to trimming and J lost 10 bases; unmatched junction nucleotides: 5. There are 13 residues in the CDR3. The CDR3 loop is CASSPRTSGSQYF. In DNA form, the CDR3 reads TGTGCCAGCAGTCCCCGGACTAGCGGGAGCCAGTACTTC.

This rearrangement joins TRBV4-2 to TRBJ1-2; the match to TRBD1 covers 8 bases. The CDR3 is 15 residues long. The germline CDR1 and CDR2 sequences are LGHNA and YNFKEQ. After removal of 4 bases from V and 4 bases from J, the junction contained 8 bases not matched to a gene. CDR3 region: CASSLSTGASYGYTF. The CDR3 DNA reads as TGTGCCAGCAGCCTATCGACAGGGGCTAGCTATGGCTACACCTTC.

J is TRBJ1-5 and V is TRBV7-2; D uncertain. Trimming took off 4 bases at V and 0 bases at J, with 7 bases between the two ends. CDR3 size: 14 residues. Germline assignment: CDR1 SGHTA and CDR2 FQGNSA. CDR3 amino acids: CASSSGFSNQPQHF. For the CDR3, the DNA is TGTGCCAGCAGCTCCGGTTTTAGCAATCAGCCCCAGCATTTT.

The V call is TRBV5-1, the J call TRBJ1-2; 7 bases are shared with TRBD1. Germline V gene lookup returns CDR1 SGHRS and CDR2 YFSETQ. V shed 4 bases, J shed 4 bases, and the junction held 7 bases outside the gene matches. There are 14 residues in the CDR3. The DNA of the CDR3 is TGCGCCAGCAGCGGAGGCGGGACAGTCTATGGCTACACCTTC. Translated: CASSGGGTVYGYTF.

The gene calls are TRBV5-6 and TRBJ1-2, with D possibly TRBD1 on 6 matching bases. The germline CDR1 and CDR2 sequences are SGHDT and YYEEEE. This CDR3 comprises 14 residues. The ends were cut back, 0 bases at V and 7 bases at J, with 13 bases in the middle. In nucleotides, the CDR3 is TGTGCCAGCAGCTTGGTCCGGGGGGCAGTTGGCTACACCTTC. As protein: CASSLVRGAVGYTF.

The chain joins TRBV7-9 to TRBJ2-1; possible D gene TRBD1, 6 bases. The CDR3 spans 13 residues. V lost 6 bases to trimming and J lost 4 bases, with 10 bases between them. Germline CDR1 reads SEHNR; CDR2 reads FQNEAQ (reference sequence). The chain's CDR3 is CASRRTVYNEQFF. The CDR3 nucleotides read TGTGCCAGCAGAAGGACAGTATACAATGAGCAGTTCTTC.

The chain carries TRBV7-2 and TRBJ1-5, with 8 bases fitting TRBD1. Germline-derived CDR1 and CDR2 are SGHTA and FQGNSA. The V gene end was trimmed by 1 base and the J gene end by 2 bases; junction bases not matched to a gene: 1. The CDR3 length is 15 residues. Here the CDR3 DNA reads TGTGCCAGCAGCTTAGACAGGGGGGGCAATCAGCCCCAGCATTTT. This translates into CASSLDRGGNQPQHF.

J is TRBJ1-5 and V is TRBV6-6; 10 positions match TRBD1. CDR1 is MNHNY and CDR2 is SVGAGI in the germline V gene (reference sequence). V was pared by 4 bases and J by 2 bases, with 2 bases of the junction left unmatched. This CDR3 contains 15 residues. CDR3 coding DNA: TGTGCCAGCAGTTCCGGGACAGGGGGCAATCAGCCCCAGCATTTT. Protein sequence: CASSSGTGGNQPQHF.

V is TRBV6-1 and J is TRBJ1-5, with D possibly being TRBD1 (5 bases). The CDR3 extends over 13 amino acids. In germline, CDR1 is MNHNS, CDR2 SASEGT. The V gene lost 3 bases and the J gene lost 6 bases, with 9 bases spanning the gap. The CDR3 sequence: CASSDPGGQPQHF. The CDR3 DNA reads TGTGCCAGCAGTGATCCGGGGGGTCAGCCCCAGCATTTT.

The chain recombines TRBV2 with TRBJ1-1; possible D gene TRBD1, 5 bases. The CDR3 is 14 amino acids. The germline V gene has CDR1 SNHLY and CDR2 FYNNEI. The V gene lost 7 bases and the J gene lost 6 bases, with 18 bases spanning the gap. This chain's CDR3 is CASTVMTPGAEAFF. The CDR3 DNA reads as TGTGCCAGCACCGTCATGACGCCGGGGGCTGAAGCTTTCTTT.

This sequence joins TRBV4-1 and TRBJ1-6; perhaps TRBD1 as D (6 bases). Germline CDR1 MGHRA, CDR2 YSYEKL. CDR3 length: 16 amino acids. The germline V and J ends were trimmed by 3 bases and 10 bases, with 19 bases remaining between them. The CDR3 DNA reads as TGCGCCAGCAGCCAGGGGAAGAGGGACACGAAGTCACCCCTCCACTTT. Translating it yields CASSQGKRDTKSPLHF.

CDR3 amino acids: CASSRGNEQFF. The CDR3 DNA is TGTGCCAGTAGTCGGGGCAATGAGCAGTTCTTC. The gene calls are TRBV19 and TRBJ2-1; possible D gene TRBD2, 5 bases. The CDR3 loop spans 11 amino acids. The ends were cut back, 5 bases at V and 6 bases at J, with 5 bases in the middle. Germline lookup yields CDR1 LNHDA and CDR2 SQIVND (reference sequence).

The chain recombines TRBV19 with TRBJ2-5, with 12 bases aligning to TRBD2. The CDR3 extends over 18 amino acids. Germline V gene lookup returns CDR1 LNHDA and CDR2 SQIVND (reference sequence). J was trimmed by 4 bases and V by 8 bases; bases with no gene match: 17. The CDR3 region is CASGPRRLAGAPGETQYF. The CDR3 DNA reads as TGTGCCAGTGGACCAAGACGACTAGCGGGAGCCCCGGGAGAGACCCAGTACTTC.

The chain links TRBV5-5 to TRBJ1-1; TRBD1 aligns across 8 bases. Per the germline V gene, CDR1 is SGHKS and CDR2 is YYEKEE (reference sequence). The CDR3 runs to 13 residues. Germline trimming cut 2 bases from V and 7 bases from J; bases unmatched to any gene: 4. DNA for the CDR3: TGTGCCAGCAGCTTTACAGGGGGGGTTGAAGCTTTCTTT. It encodes CASSFTGGVEAFF.

The chain joins TRBV9 to TRBJ2-3; D is possibly TRBD2 (6 bases). CDR3 length: 18 residues. CDR1 and CDR2 from the germline V gene are SGDLS and YYNGEE. Trimming took 0 bases from V and 0 from J, leaving 17 bases between them. The CDR3: CASSVGTTGSTSTDTQYF. CDR3 coding DNA: TGTGCCAGCAGCGTAGGGACTACTGGCAGCACTAGCACAGATACGCAGTATTTT.

CDR3 in amino acids: CASRHRGRGNQPQHF. In nucleotides, the CDR3 is TGTGCCAGCAGACACAGGGGCCGTGGCAATCAGCCCCAGCATTTT. V usage is TRBV2 and J usage is TRBJ1-5; TRBD1 matches at 7 bases. The CDR3 loop spans 15 amino acids. Germline assignment: CDR1 SNHLY and CDR2 FYNNEI. V shed 6 bases and J 2 bases; nucleotides not matched to a gene: 7. The full variable domain, with the rest looked up from reference TRBV2 and TRBJ1-5, is EPEVTQTPSHQVTQMGQEVILRCVPISNHLYFYWYRQILGQKVEFLVSFYNNEISEKSEIFDDQFSVERPDGSNFTLKIRSTKLEDSAMYFCASRHRGRGNQPQHFGDGTRLSIL.

The chain uses TRBV6-2 or TRBV6-3 and TRBJ1-1; D may be TRBD1 (5 bases). The length of the CDR3 is 17 residues. The germline gives CDR1 MNHEY, CDR2 SVGEGT. Deletions cut 0 bases from V and 2 bases from J, with 16 bases between. The chain's CDR3 is CASSYSLPAGTNTEAFF. As DNA, the CDR3 is TGTGCCAGCAGTTACTCCCTCCCCGCGGGGACTAACACTGAAGCTTTCTTT.

The J gene is TRBJ2-7, the V gene TRBV5-5, with 7 bases aligning to TRBD1. This CDR3 is built from 15 residues. Germline-derived CDR1 and CDR2 are SGHKS and YYEKEE (reference sequence). Trimming cost V 3 bases and J 2 bases; bases outside gene matches: 8. Here the CDR3 DNA reads TGTGCCAGCAGCTCCTCAGGGGGTTTCACCTACGAGCAGTACTTC. This sequence encodes CASSSSGGFTYEQYF.